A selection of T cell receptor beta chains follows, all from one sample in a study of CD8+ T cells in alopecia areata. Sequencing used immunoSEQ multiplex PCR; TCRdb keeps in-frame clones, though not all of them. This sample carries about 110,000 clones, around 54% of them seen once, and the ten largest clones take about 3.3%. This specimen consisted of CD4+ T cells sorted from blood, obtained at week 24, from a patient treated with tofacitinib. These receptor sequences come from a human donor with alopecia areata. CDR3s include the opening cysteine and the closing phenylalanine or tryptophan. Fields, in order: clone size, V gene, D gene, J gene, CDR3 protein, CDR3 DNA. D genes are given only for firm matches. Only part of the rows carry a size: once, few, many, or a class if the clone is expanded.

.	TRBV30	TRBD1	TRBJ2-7	CAWSNLGQGLYEQYF	TGTGCCTGGAGTAACTTGGGACAGGGTCTCTACGAGCAGTACTTC
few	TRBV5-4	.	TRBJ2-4	CASSLGEAKNIQYF	TGTGCCAGCAGCTTAGGGGAAGCCAAAAACATTCAGTACTTC
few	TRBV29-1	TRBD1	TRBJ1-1	CSVTHRGMNTEAFF	TGCAGCGTTACCCACAGGGGTATGAACACTGAAGCTTTCTTT
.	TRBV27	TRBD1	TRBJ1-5	CASSPTTGGNQPQHF	TGTGCCAGCAGTCCAACCACAGGGGGCAATCAGCCCCAGCATTTT
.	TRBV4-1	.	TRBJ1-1	CASSPPDRNTEAFF	TGCGCCAGCAGCCCCCCAGACAGAAACACTGAAGCTTTCTTT
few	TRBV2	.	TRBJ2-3	CASSERQGTDTQYF	TGTGCCAGCAGTGAAAGGCAGGGCACAGATACGCAGTATTTT
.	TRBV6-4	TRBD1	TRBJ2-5	CASSDSRRRGPETQYF	TGTGCCAGCAGTGACTCGAGGCGCAGGGGGCCAGAGACCCAGTACTTC
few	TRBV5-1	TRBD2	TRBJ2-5	CASSLERASGLQETQYF	TGCGCCAGCAGCTTGGAAAGGGCTAGCGGCCTCCAAGAGACCCAGTACTTC
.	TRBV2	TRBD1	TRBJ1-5	CASSGQGALGPQHF	TGTGCCAGCAGTGGACAGGGGGCACTAGGGCCCCAGCATTTT
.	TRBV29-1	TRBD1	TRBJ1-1	CSAQQGARTEAFF	TGCAGCGCGCAACAGGGGGCGCGGACTGAAGCTTTCTTT
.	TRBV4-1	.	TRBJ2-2	CASSQDRLGGSGELFF	TGCGCCAGCAGCCAAGATCGTTTAGGGGGGAGCGGGGAGCTGTTTTTT
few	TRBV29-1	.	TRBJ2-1	CSVEELMNNEQFF	TGCAGCGTTGAGGAACTGATGAACAATGAGCAGTTCTTC
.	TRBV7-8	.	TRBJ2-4	CASSNGQTLAKNIQYF	TGTGCCAGCAGTAACGGACAGACACTAGCCAAAAACATTCAGTACTTC
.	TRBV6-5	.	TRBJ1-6	CASRTGFNNSPLHF	TGTGCCAGCAGAACAGGGTTTAATAATTCACCCCTCCACTTT
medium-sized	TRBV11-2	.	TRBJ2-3	CASSEGFMDTQYF	TGTGCCAGCAGCGAGGGTTTTATGGATACGCAGTATTTT
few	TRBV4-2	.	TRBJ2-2	CASSPHTGELFF	TGTGCCAGCAGCCCCCACACCGGGGAGCTGTTTTTT
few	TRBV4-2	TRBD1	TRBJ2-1	CASSQDAGTGVREQFF	TGTGCCAGCAGCCAAGATGCGGGGACAGGGGTTCGGGAGCAGTTCTTC
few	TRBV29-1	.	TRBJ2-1	CSVEFGLSSSYNEQFF	TGCAGCGTTGAATTCGGCCTATCGAGCTCCTACAATGAGCAGTTCTTC
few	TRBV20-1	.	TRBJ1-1	CSGQVNTEAFF	TGCAGTGGACAGGTGAACACTGAAGCTTTCTTT
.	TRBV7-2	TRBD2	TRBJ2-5	CASSPSGDSKTQYF	TGTGCCAGCAGCCCTAGCGGGGATTCGAAGACCCAGTACTTC
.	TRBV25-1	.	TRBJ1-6	CASNLRGSPLHF	TGTGCCAGCAACCTCCGTGGATCACCCCTCCACTTT
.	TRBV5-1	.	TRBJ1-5	CASSLDSISPQHF	TGCGCCAGCAGCTTGGACAGCATATCACCCCAGCATTTT
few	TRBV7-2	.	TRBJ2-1	CASSQEALSRRDEQFF	TGTGCCAGCAGTCAAGAGGCCCTCTCACGTCGGGATGAGCAGTTCTTC
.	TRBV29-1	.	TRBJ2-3	CSVGSGTKTDTQYF	TGCAGCGTTGGCTCCGGGACAAAGACAGATACGCAGTATTTT
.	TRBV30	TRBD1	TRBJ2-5	CAWTRNRGQETQYF	TGTGCCTGGACGCGAAACAGGGGGCAAGAGACCCAGTACTTC
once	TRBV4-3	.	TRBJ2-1	CASSQLLPQAGSYNEQFF	TGCGCCAGCAGCCAATTACTCCCCCAGGCGGGATCCTACAATGAGCAGTTCTTC
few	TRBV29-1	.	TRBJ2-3	CSVASLLSDTQYF	TGCAGCGTTGCCTCCCTTTTGTCAGATACGCAGTATTTT
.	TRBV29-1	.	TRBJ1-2	CSVEGGIYGYTF	TGCAGCGTTGAAGGGGGTATCTATGGCTACACCTTC
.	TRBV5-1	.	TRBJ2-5	CASKQAGTPQETQYF	TGCGCCAGCAAGCAAGCGGGTACGCCTCAAGAGACCCAGTACTTC
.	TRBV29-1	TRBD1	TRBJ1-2	CSGGTEYGYTF	TGCAGCGGGGGGACAGAGTATGGCTACACCTTC
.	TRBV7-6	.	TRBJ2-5	CASSLGSEKETQYF	TGTGCCAGCAGCTTAGGGTCGGAAAAAGAGACCCAGTACTTC
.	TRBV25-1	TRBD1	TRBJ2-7	CASGPGRTGTYEQYF	TGTGCCAGCGGCCCCGGTCGGACAGGCACCTACGAGCAGTACTTC
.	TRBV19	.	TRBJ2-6	CASSLTGRNSGANVLTF	TGTGCCAGTAGCCTAACGGGACGTAACTCTGGGGCCAACGTCCTGACTTTC
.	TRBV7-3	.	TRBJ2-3	CASSFGTDTQYF	TGTGCCAGCAGCTTTGGAACAGATACGCAGTATTTT
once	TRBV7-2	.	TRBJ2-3	CASSEGFMDTQYF	TGTGCCAGCAGCGAGGGTTTTATGGATACGCAGTATTTT
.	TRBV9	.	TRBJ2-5	CASSSGTYSYGQYF	TGTGCCAGCAGCTCCGGGACTTACTCCTACGGGCAGTACTTC
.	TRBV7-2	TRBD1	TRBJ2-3	CASSLQGVATDTQYF	TGTGCCAGCAGCTTACAGGGGGTAGCCACAGATACGCAGTATTTT
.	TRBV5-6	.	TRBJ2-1	CASSLPGINEQFF	TGTGCCAGCAGCCTTCCAGGGATAAATGAGCAGTTCTTC
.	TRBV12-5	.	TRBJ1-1	CASASDSTNTEAFF	TGTGCTAGTGCCTCGGACAGCACGAACACTGAAGCTTTCTTT
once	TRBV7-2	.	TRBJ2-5	CASSLHGGETQYF	TGTGCCAGCAGCCTTCACGGGGGAGAGACCCAGTACTTC
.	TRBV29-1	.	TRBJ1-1	CSAREMKDTEAFF	TGCAGCGCCCGAGAAATGAAGGACACTGAAGCTTTCTTT
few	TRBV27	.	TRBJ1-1	CASSLQLNTEAFF	TGTGCCAGCAGTCTCCAACTGAACACTGAAGCTTTCTTT
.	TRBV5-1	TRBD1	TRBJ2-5	CASSWTGPGRGTQYF	TGCGCCAGCAGCTGGACAGGTCCAGGCAGGGGGACCCAGTACTTC
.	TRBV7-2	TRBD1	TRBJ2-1	CASSLGTGTGGGEQFF	TGTGCCAGCAGCTTAGGCACCGGGACAGGGGGCGGTGAGCAGTTCTTC
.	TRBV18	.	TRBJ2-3	CASSPQGTDTQYF	TGTGCCAGCTCACCACAGGGCACAGATACGCAGTATTTT
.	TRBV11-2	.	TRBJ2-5	CASSPLVLQGGTQYF	TGTGCCAGCAGTCCTCTCGTCCTGCAGGGAGGGACCCAGTACTTC
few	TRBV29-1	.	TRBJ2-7	CSVERDGYEQYF	TGCAGCGTTGAACGGGACGGCTACGAGCAGTACTTC
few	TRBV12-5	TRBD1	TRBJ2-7	CASGSGQAPYEQYF	TGTGCTAGTGGTTCCGGACAGGCGCCCTACGAGCAGTACTTC
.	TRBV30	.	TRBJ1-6	CAWNSPPSPLHF	TGTGCCTGGAACAGTCCTCCATCACCCCTCCACTTT
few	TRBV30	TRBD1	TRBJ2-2	CAWSVRGRNTGELFF	TGTGCCTGGAGTGTCAGGGGGAGGAACACCGGGGAGCTGTTTTTT